This is a list of T cell receptor beta chains from one sample in a study of T cells in tuberculosis. Libraries were prepared by immunoSEQ multiplex PCR; TCRdb keeps only in-frame clonotypes and omits some of them. The profile shows roughly 35,000 clones, 90% to 95% of them singletons. Specimen: PBMCs. The source of these receptors is a donor aged 10 to 29 with latent tuberculosis or without tuberculosis infection. Some clones in this sample may be carry-over from other donors' samples. Each CDR3 is given with its conserved first and last residue. D genes are given only for firm matches. Size is stated for part of the rows, as once, few or many counts, or as a class when the clone is expanded.

V: TRBV2; D: NA; size: NA; J: TRBJ1-2; CDR3: CASSDQGEGYGYTF; DNA: TGTGCCAGCAGTGATCAAGGGGAAGGCTATGGCTACACCTTC
V: TRBV9; D: TRBD1; size: NA; J: TRBJ2-1; CDR3: CASSTRDSEVYNEQFF; DNA: TGTGCCAGCAGCACCCGGGACAGCGAAGTTTACAATGAGCAGTTCTTC
V: TRBV19; D: TRBD1; size: NA; J: TRBJ1-6; CDR3: CASSWGQQYNSPLHF; DNA: TGTGCCAGTAGTTGGGGACAGCAGTATAATTCACCCCTCCACTTT
V: TRBV15; D: NA; size: NA; J: TRBJ1-3; CDR3: CATSRESGSGNTIYF; DNA: TGTGCCACCAGCAGAGAATCAGGCTCTGGAAACACCATATATTTT
V: TRBV5-1; D: NA; size: NA; J: TRBJ1-1; CDR3: CASSFRDKNTEAFF; DNA: TGCGCCAGCAGCTTCCGGGACAAGAACACTGAAGCTTTCTTT
V: TRBV15; D: TRBD1; size: NA; J: TRBJ1-5; CDR3: CATSRGSNRGMEPQHF; DNA: TGTGCCACCAGCAGAGGGTCGAACAGGGGGATGGAGCCCCAGCATTTT
V: TRBV27; D: TRBD2; size: NA; J: TRBJ2-1; CDR3: CASTGGGLEQFF; DNA: TGTGCCAGCACCGGGGGGGGGCTTGAGCAGTTCTTC
V: TRBV29-1; D: NA; size: once; J: TRBJ2-6; CDR3: CSVPGSGANVLTF; DNA: TGCAGCGTACCAGGCTCTGGGGCCAACGTCCTGACTTTC
V: TRBV18; D: TRBD2; size: NA; J: TRBJ2-6; CDR3: CASSPELAGGLSGANVLTF; DNA: TGTGCCAGCTCACCTGAACTAGCGGGGGGACTCTCTGGGGCCAACGTCCTGACTTTC
V: TRBV4-3; D: NA; size: NA; J: TRBJ1-4; CDR3: CASSQDGTGATNEKLFF; DNA: TGCGCCAGCAGCCAGGACGGGACTGGGGCAACTAATGAAAAACTGTTTTTT
V: TRBV27; D: TRBD1; size: NA; J: TRBJ1-1; CDR3: CASSYRDSLNTEAFF; DNA: TGTGCCAGCAGTTATCGGGACAGCTTGAACACTGAAGCTTTCTTT
V: TRBV11-2; D: NA; size: once; J: TRBJ1-5; CDR3: CASSLLGARSNQPQHF; DNA: TGTGCCAGCAGCTTGTTGGGGGCCCGAAGCAATCAGCCCCAGCATTTT
V: TRBV7-8; D: TRBD1; size: NA; J: TRBJ1-2; CDR3: CASSPLGQGQSGYTF; DNA: TGTGCCAGCAGCCCCTTGGGACAGGGTCAGAGTGGCTACACCTTC
V: TRBV5-1; D: NA; size: NA; J: TRBJ1-2; CDR3: CASSLEAGSLNYGYTF; DNA: TGCGCCAGCAGCTTGGAGGCAGGATCTTTGAACTATGGCTACACCTTC
V: TRBV7-2; D: NA; size: few; J: TRBJ2-5; CDR3: CASSINRAEETQYF; DNA: TGTGCCAGCAGCATAAACAGGGCGGAAGAGACCCAGTACTTC
V: TRBV4-1; D: NA; size: once; J: TRBJ1-5; CDR3: CASSQDPGASNQPQHF; DNA: TGCGCCAGCAGCCAAGATCCAGGGGCGAGCAATCAGCCCCAGCATTTT
V: TRBV18; D: TRBD1; size: NA; J: TRBJ1-4; CDR3: CASTTGVDEKLFF; DNA: TGTGCCAGTACTACAGGGGTTGATGAAAAACTGTTTTTT
V: TRBV19; D: NA; size: NA; J: TRBJ2-1; CDR3: CASSIGGSAFNEQFF; DNA: TGTGCCAGTAGTATAGGGGGTAGCGCCTTCAATGAGCAGTTCTTC
V: TRBV4-3; D: NA; size: NA; J: TRBJ1-1; CDR3: CASSQDPNSRYTEAFF; DNA: TGCGCCAGCAGCCAAGATCCCAACAGTAGGTACACTGAAGCTTTCTTT
V: TRBV12-5; D: NA; size: NA; J: TRBJ1-5; CDR3: CASGPTGLGSQPQHF; DNA: TGTGCTAGTGGTCCGACGGGACTAGGAAGTCAGCCCCAGCATTTT
V: TRBV4-1; D: NA; size: NA; J: TRBJ1-1; CDR3: CASSQVDPRGTEAFF; DNA: TGCGCCAGCAGCCAAGTCGACCCCAGGGGCACTGAAGCTTTCTTT
V: TRBV28; D: NA; size: NA; J: TRBJ1-3; CDR3: CASSLRVGTIYF; DNA: TGTGCCAGCAGTTTACGGGTCGGCACCATATATTTT
V: TRBV7-2; D: TRBD1; size: NA; J: TRBJ1-6; CDR3: CASSVTGTENSPLHF; DNA: TGTGCCAGCAGCGTGACCGGGACAGAGAATTCACCCCTCCACTTT
V: TRBV5-1; D: TRBD2; size: NA; J: TRBJ2-2; CDR3: CASSSSSGDTGELFF; DNA: TGCGCCAGCAGCTCGTCTAGCGGGGACACCGGGGAGCTGTTTTTT
V: TRBV6-5; D: NA; size: NA; J: TRBJ2-5; CDR3: CASSYAPGSETQYF; DNA: TGTGCCAGCAGTTACGCGCCAGGGTCAGAGACCCAGTACTTC
V: TRBV12-5; D: NA; size: NA; J: TRBJ1-2; CDR3: CASGPDSSGSGYTF; DNA: TGTGCTAGTGGTCCTGACAGCTCGGGTAGCGGCTACACCTTC
V: TRBV7-2; D: NA; size: NA; J: TRBJ2-7; CDR3: CASSAGAREQYF; DNA: TGTGCCAGCAGCGCGGGGGCGCGGGAGCAGTACTTC
V: TRBV19; D: TRBD1; size: NA; J: TRBJ1-2; CDR3: CASSETGVYGYTF; DNA: TGTGCCAGTAGCGAAACAGGGGTCTATGGCTACACCTTC
V: TRBV4-3; D: NA; size: NA; J: TRBJ2-3; CDR3: CASSQEFTGLGGDTQYF; DNA: TGCGCCAGCAGCCAAGAATTTACGGGACTAGGGGGCGATACGCAGTATTTT
V: TRBV4-3; D: NA; size: NA; J: TRBJ1-3; CDR3: CASSQRFRVEGVSGNTIYF; DNA: TGCGCCAGCAGCCAAAGATTTCGCGTGGAGGGCGTCTCTGGAAACACCATATATTTT
V: TRBV5-1; D: NA; size: once; J: TRBJ2-1; CDR3: CASSLNLQEQFF; DNA: TGCGCCAGCAGCTTGAATTTACAAGAGCAGTTCTTC
V: TRBV5-1; D: NA; size: NA; J: TRBJ1-1; CDR3: CASSLGAGFDTEAFF; DNA: TGCGCCAGCAGCTTGGGGGCAGGGTTCGATACTGAAGCTTTCTTT
V: TRBV5-1; D: TRBD2; size: NA; J: TRBJ2-3; CDR3: CASSSGGSTDTQYF; DNA: TGCGCCAGCAGCAGCGGGGGGAGCACAGATACGCAGTATTTT
V: TRBV18; D: TRBD1; size: once; J: TRBJ2-7; CDR3: CASSPLDRDYEQYF; DNA: TGTGCCAGCTCCCCTCTCGACAGGGACTACGAGCAGTACTTC
V: TRBV5-6; D: NA; size: NA; J: TRBJ1-2; CDR3: CASSLLQSIRGRLYGYTF; DNA: TGTGCCAGCAGCTTATTACAGTCCATTAGAGGGAGGCTCTATGGCTACACCTTC
V: TRBV11-2; D: TRBD2; size: NA; J: TRBJ2-3; CDR3: CASSRLSGDDSTDTQYF; DNA: TGTGCCAGCAGTCGCCTTAGCGGGGACGATAGCACAGATACGCAGTATTTT
V: TRBV11-2; D: NA; size: NA; J: TRBJ1-1; CDR3: CASSPRQGGDTEAFF; DNA: TGTGCCAGCAGCCCCCGGCAGGGTGGAGACACTGAAGCTTTCTTT
V: TRBV10-3; D: TRBD1; size: NA; J: TRBJ1-2; CDR3: CAIRGGQGRNYGYTF; DNA: TGTGCCATCAGAGGAGGACAGGGGCGCAACTATGGCTACACCTTC
V: TRBV6-1; D: TRBD1; size: once; J: TRBJ2-1; CDR3: CASSALLDRGSYNEQFF; DNA: TGTGCCAGCAGTGCCCTGCTCGACAGGGGCTCCTACAATGAGCAGTTCTTC
V: TRBV5-1; D: NA; size: NA; J: TRBJ1-4; CDR3: CASSTTGTTNEKLFF; DNA: TGCGCCAGCAGCACTACAGGGACAACTAATGAAAAACTGTTTTTT
V: TRBV15; D: TRBD1; size: NA; J: TRBJ1-1; CDR3: CATSYGTVKNTEAFF; DNA: TGTGCCACCAGCTACGGGACAGTCAAGAACACTGAAGCTTTCTTT
V: TRBV11-2; D: NA; size: once; J: TRBJ2-7; CDR3: CASSLNIAAYEQYF; DNA: TGTGCCAGCAGCCTAAACATAGCGGCCTACGAGCAGTACTTC
V: TRBV7-8; D: NA; size: once; J: TRBJ1-1; CDR3: CASSPRRITRTEAFF; DNA: TGTGCCAGCAGTCCTAGGCGGATTACGAGGACTGAAGCTTTCTTT
V: TRBV10-2; D: NA; size: NA; J: TRBJ2-3; CDR3: CACNRDTQYF; DNA: TGCGCCTGCAATAGAGATACGCAGTATTTT
V: TRBV7-2; D: NA; size: NA; J: TRBJ1-2; CDR3: CASSLMLTVSYGYTF; DNA: TGTGCCAGCAGCTTAATGTTGACAGTTAGCTATGGCTACACCTTC
V: TRBV7-2; D: NA; size: NA; J: TRBJ1-2; CDR3: CASSPTVYGYTF; DNA: TGTGCCAGCAGCCCGACAGTGTATGGCTACACCTTC
V: TRBV28; D: TRBD1; size: NA; J: TRBJ1-5; CDR3: CASRTIGTGGFGQPQHF; DNA: TGTGCCAGCAGGACGATAGGGACAGGGGGTTTCGGGCAGCCCCAGCATTTT
V: TRBV7-9; D: NA; size: NA; J: TRBJ2-7; CDR3: CASSPPTGYPTYEQYF; DNA: TGTGCCAGCAGCCCGCCCACAGGGTACCCGACCTACGAGCAGTACTTC
V: TRBV6-5; D: NA; size: NA; J: TRBJ2-7; CDR3: CASSQGRSAYEQYF; DNA: TGTGCCAGCAGTCAGGGGCGCTCCGCCTACGAGCAGTACTTC
V: TRBV6-6; D: TRBD2; size: NA; J: TRBJ2-3; CDR3: CASSRTGGDTDTQYF; DNA: TGTGCCAGCAGTAGAACGGGGGGGGACACAGATACGCAGTATTTT